This T cell receptor beta chain appears in the sequencing data of a study of CD8 T cells in ankylosing spondylitis. MiXCR, applied by TCRdb to the 5' RACE reads, yields one record per CDR3 protein. Among some 130,000 distinct CDR3 sequences listed, 7% to 10% were seen once. Germline values: CDR1 LGHDT, CDR2 YNNKEL (reference sequence). V gave up 4 bases and J gave up 7 bases, with 11 bases separating them. CDR3 length equals 13 residues. This clonotype was observed a handful of times. The sequence came from a male donor with ankylosing spondylitis. The J gene is TRBJ2-1, the V gene TRBV3-1, with TRBD2 as a possible D gene (6 bases). Material for sequencing was synovial fluid, either unsorted or a sorted T cell fraction (not recorded which). DNA for the CDR3: TGTGCCAGCAGCCGTTTTCTAGCGAATGAGCAGTTCTTC. Its protein product is CASSRFLANEQFF.